The 13 T cell receptor beta chains below come from one sample, sequenced in a study of T cell clonality in common variable immunodeficiency. Clones were read by immunoSEQ multiplex PCR, and TCRdb kept only the in-frame ones, dropping some. This sample comprises tens of thousands of clones, none seen once only. The material sequenced was peripheral blood mononuclear cells. Receptors were obtained from a person between 18 and 75 years old in good health.

This clone was observed a few times. Only one base separates this from a far larger clonotype, so it likely reflects a read error. Read data end 3 residues before the CDR3 end; the end is taken from the germline J gene. The genes are TRBV6-1 and TRBJ2-1; weak D call: TRBD2 (5 bases). Looked up from germline, CDR1 is MNHNS and CDR2 is SASEGT. The CDR3 contains 15 residues. The CDR3 is CGSSEGLTDRNEQFF. The DNA read from the CDR3 is TGTGGCAGCAGTGAAGGACTCACTGATCGCAATGAG.

On this clone: The missing CDR3 end, 3 residues past where the read stops, is filled in from the germline J gene. The V gene is TRBV7-2, the J gene TRBJ2-2; 10 nucleotides line up with TRBD1. The germline CDR1 and CDR2 sequences are SGHTA and FQGNSA. The CDR3 loop spans 17 amino acids. Incomplete CDR3 DNA: TGTGCCAGCAGCTTAGCTGCGACAGGGGGCCGGAGTGAAAAG. It is translated as CASSLAATGGRSEK. The entire CDR3 protein is CASSLAATGGRSEKLFF.

At least ten counts were recorded for this clone. CDR3 region: CSARDRVWGTDTQYF. Incomplete CDR3 DNA: TGCAGTGCTAGAGATAGGGTATGGGGCACAGATACG. The chain combines TRBV20-1 with TRBJ2-3; D is unresolved. The DNA ends 3 residues before the CDR3 does, and the rest of the CDR3 is filled in from the germline J gene. With 0 bases removed from V and 1 base from J, the gap between germline ends came to 11 bases. This CDR3 region has 15 residues. Germline V CDR1 and CDR2: DFQATT, SNEGSKA (reference sequence).

This clone was found many times. Read coverage stops 3 residues before the CDR3 terminus; the germline J gene supplies the remainder. This chain uses TRBV6-2 or TRBV6-3 with TRBJ2-7; 7 nucleotides match TRBD1. Looked up from germline, CDR1 is MNHEY and CDR2 is SVGEGT. The CDR3 consists of 15 residues. The trim removed 10 bases at V and 0 bases at J, leaving 12 bases unmatched. CDR3 DNA, as far as it was read: TGTGCCATAGGACGGACAGGTCGAAGCTCCTACGAG. Translated: CAIGRTGRSSYE. The complete CDR3 sequence is CAIGRTGRSSYEQYF.

This clone was counted between two and nine times. The read is 3 residues too short to cover the CDR3 end, so that end is filled in from the germline J gene. V and J are TRBV20-1 and TRBJ2-7, with 8 bases lining up with TRBD1. Germline V gene sequence: CDR1 DFQATT, CDR2 SNEGSKA (reference sequence). With 5 bases clipped from V and 2 bases from J, the junction kept 14 bases outside the gene matches. This CDR3 is built from 16 residues. Incomplete CDR3 DNA: TGCAGTGCTCGGAAGGTTTTGGGACAGGAACCCTACGAG. Amino acids: CSARKVLGQEPYE. The CDR3 in its entirety is CSARKVLGQEPYEQYF.

This clone showed up many times. The read halts 3 residues ahead of the CDR3 end, with the missing end drawn from the germline J gene. The chain is built from TRBV6-4 and TRBJ2-2; D remains unclear. Trimming took off 4 bases at V and 6 bases at J, with 12 bases between the two ends. Germline loops: CDR1 MRHNA, CDR2 SNTAGT. This CDR3 has 14 amino acids. The CDR3 DNA, read in part, is TGTGCCAGCAGTGGGTCCCCGGGTTCCGGGGAG. Amino acids: CASSGSPGSGE. The complete CDR3 protein is CASSGSPGSGELFF.

This clone has at least ten counts. CDR3 DNA, as far as it was read: TGTGCCAGTAGTTTTATGGCGGGGTCCTACAATGAG. Its protein product is CASSFMAGSYNE. The full-length CDR3 reads as CASSFMAGSYNEQFF. V usage is TRBV19 and J usage is TRBJ2-1; D is perhaps TRBD2 (6 bases). The sequence runs out 3 residues before the end of the CDR3; the remainder is reconstructed from the germline J gene. This CDR3 comprises 15 residues. V was trimmed by 5 bases and J by 1 base, leaving 12 bases between them. CDR1 and CDR2 (germline): LNHDA, SQIVND (reference sequence).

Ten or more counts support this clone. The CDR3 is cut off 3 residues early in the read; its end comes from the germline J gene. The chain combines TRBV20-1 with TRBJ2-3, with 12 bases lining up with TRBD2. V shed 5 bases, J shed 6 bases, and the junction held 12 bases outside the gene matches. Germline-derived CDR1 and CDR2 are DFQATT and SNEGSKA (reference sequence). The CDR3 runs 16 residues. The sequenced CDR3 bases are TGCAGTGCTCTTAGACTAGCGGGAGACCTAAGGGATACG. Its translation is CSALRLAGDLRDT. The CDR3 as a whole reads CSALRLAGDLRDTQYF.

In this sample, this clone turned up many times. Partial CDR3 DNA: TGTGCCAGCAGTGGGGGACAGGGGAATAATGATGGC. Its protein is CASSGGQGNNDG. The complete CDR3 protein is CASSGGQGNNDGYTF. This chain connects TRBV6-1 to TRBJ1-2, with 10 bases aligning to TRBD1. The CDR3 goes on 3 residues after the read ends, and that part is filled in from the germline J gene. This CDR3 contains 15 residues. The germline V gene has CDR1 MNHNS and CDR2 SASEGT. J gave up 6 bases and V 4 bases, and 8 bases lay outside the gene matches.

Of note for this clone: The missing CDR3 end, 3 residues past where the read stops, is filled in from the germline J gene. This sequence joins TRBV5-1 and TRBJ1-2, with TRBD1 matching over 7 bases. From germline, CDR1 is SGHRS and CDR2 YFSETQ. The length of the CDR3 is 15 residues. After removal of 3 bases from V and 0 bases from J, the junction contained 5 bases not matched to a gene. Here the CDR3 reads CASSSTGSSNYGYTF. The CDR3 DNA, read in part, is TGCGCCAGCAGCTCGACAGGGAGCTCTAACTATGGC.

The sample holds a few counts of this clone. The read terminates 3 residues before the CDR3 end, so the remaining end is supplied by the germline J gene. The gene calls are TRBV6-9 and TRBJ2-7; tentatively, D is TRBD1 (6 bases). V lost 10 bases and J lost 1, with 26 bases in between. Germline V gene data show CDR1 as MNHGY and CDR2 as SVAAGI. There are 17 residues in the CDR3. The CDR3 here is CAKIPRTVYCSSYEQYF. The CDR3 bases that were read are TGTGCCAAAATCCCCAGGACAGTGTATTGCAGTTCCTACGAG.

This clone showed up many times. The sequenced fragment ends 3 residues before the CDR3 boundary, so the rest is inferred from the germline J gene. This chain uses TRBV5-1 with TRBJ2-7, with D uncertain. Trimming pared 8 bases from V and 2 bases from J, leaving 14 bases between. Germline assignment: CDR1 SGHRS and CDR2 YFSETQ. The CDR3 runs to 13 residues. The CDR3 spells CASRPGQTYEQYF. The part of the CDR3 DNA that was read is TGCGCCAGTAGACCGGGTCAGACCTACGAG.

This clone was found many times. The read terminates 3 residues ahead of where the CDR3 ends, so the germline J gene completes it. This chain joins TRBV7-6 and TRBJ2-7; D not resolved. The V gene lost 5 bases and the J gene lost 3 bases, with 11 bases spanning the gap. Per the germline V gene, CDR1 is SGHVS and CDR2 is FNYEAQ. This CDR3 region has 13 residues. The CDR3 protein is CASSQAQSYEQYF. The sequenced CDR3 bases are TGTGCCAGCAGCCAGGCGCAGAGCTACGAG. The full variable domain, rest sourced from reference TRBV7-6 and TRBJ2-7, is GAGVSQSPRYKVTKRGQDVALRCDPISGHVSLYWYRQALGQGPEFLTYFNYEAQQDKSGLPNDRFSAERPEGSISTLTIQRTEQRDSAMYRCASSQAQSYEQYFGPGTRLTVT.